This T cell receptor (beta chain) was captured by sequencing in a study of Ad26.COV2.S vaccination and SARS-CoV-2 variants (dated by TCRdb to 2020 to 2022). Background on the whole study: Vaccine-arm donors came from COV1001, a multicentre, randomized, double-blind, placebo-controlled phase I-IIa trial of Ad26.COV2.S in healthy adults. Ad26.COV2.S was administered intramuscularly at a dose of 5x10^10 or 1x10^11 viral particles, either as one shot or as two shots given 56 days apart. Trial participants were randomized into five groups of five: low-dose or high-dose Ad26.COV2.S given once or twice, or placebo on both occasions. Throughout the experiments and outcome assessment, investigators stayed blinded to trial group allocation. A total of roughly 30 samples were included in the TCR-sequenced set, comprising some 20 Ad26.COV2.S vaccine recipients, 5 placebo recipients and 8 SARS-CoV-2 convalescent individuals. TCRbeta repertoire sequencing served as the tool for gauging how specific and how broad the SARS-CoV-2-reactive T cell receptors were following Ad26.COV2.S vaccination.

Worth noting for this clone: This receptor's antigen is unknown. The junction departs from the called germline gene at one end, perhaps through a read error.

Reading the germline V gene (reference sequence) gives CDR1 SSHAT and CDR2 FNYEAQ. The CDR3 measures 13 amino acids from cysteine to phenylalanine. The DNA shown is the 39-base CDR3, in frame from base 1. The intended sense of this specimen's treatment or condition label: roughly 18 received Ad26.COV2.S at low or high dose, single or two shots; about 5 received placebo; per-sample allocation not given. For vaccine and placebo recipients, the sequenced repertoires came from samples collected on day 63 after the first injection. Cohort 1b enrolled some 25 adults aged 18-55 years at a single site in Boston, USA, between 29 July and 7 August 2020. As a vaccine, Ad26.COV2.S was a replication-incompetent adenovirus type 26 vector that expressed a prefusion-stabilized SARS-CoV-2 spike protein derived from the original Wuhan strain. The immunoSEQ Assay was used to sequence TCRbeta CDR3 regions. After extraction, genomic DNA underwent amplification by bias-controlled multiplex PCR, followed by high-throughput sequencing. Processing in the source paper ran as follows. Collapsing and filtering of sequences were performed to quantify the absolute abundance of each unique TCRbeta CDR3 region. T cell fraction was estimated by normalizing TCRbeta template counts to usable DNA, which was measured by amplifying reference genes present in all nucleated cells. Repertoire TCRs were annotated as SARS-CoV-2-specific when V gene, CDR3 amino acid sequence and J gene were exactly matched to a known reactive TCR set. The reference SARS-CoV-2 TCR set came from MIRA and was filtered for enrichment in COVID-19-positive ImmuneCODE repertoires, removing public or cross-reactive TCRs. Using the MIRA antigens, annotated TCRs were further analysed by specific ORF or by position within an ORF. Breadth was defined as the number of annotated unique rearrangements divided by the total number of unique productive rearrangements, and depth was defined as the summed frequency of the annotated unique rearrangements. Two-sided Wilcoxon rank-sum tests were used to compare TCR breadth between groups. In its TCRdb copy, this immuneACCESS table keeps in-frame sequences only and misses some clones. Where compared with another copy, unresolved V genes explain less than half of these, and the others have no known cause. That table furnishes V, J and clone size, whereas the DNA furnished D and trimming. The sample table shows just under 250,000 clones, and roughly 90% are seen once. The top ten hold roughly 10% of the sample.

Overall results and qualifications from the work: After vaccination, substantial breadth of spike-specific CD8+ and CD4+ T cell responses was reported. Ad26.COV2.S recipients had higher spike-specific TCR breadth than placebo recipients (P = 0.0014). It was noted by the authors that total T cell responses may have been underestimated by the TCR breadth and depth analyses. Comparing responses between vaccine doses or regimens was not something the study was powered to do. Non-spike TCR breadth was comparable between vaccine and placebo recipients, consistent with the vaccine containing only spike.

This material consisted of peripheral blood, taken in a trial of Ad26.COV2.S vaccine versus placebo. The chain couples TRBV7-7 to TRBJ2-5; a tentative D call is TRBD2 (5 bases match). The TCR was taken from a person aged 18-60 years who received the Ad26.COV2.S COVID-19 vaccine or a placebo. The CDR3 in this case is CASSPGVRETQYF. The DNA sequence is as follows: TGTGCTAGCAGCCCCGGGGTTCGCGAGACCCAGTACTTC. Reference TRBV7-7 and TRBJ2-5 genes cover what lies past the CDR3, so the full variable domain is GAGVSQSPRYKVTKRGQDVTLRCDPISSHATLYWYQQALGQGPEFLTYFNYEAQPDKSGLPSDRFSAERPEGSISTLTIQRTEQRDSAMYRCASSPGVRETQYFGPGTRLLVL.